This T cell receptor (beta chain) was found in a study of OX40 agonist ivuxolimab in advanced cancers. On the study more broadly: Patients with prior anti-PD-1, anti-PD-L1 or anti-CTLA-4 therapy were eligible; approximately 37% had some.

The repertoire was sequenced with immunoSEQ multiplex PCR; TCRdb's copy has only in-frame clones and lacks some. The sample carries tens of thousands of clones, roughly 90% recorded once. The material was CD4+ or CD8+ T cells sorted from blood, obtained in a trial of the OX40 agonist ivuxolimab. This TCR was recovered from an adult with an advanced solid tumor such as melanoma, head and neck, liver or kidney cancer.

This CDR3 is CASTSGKGRGDNEQFF. The CDR3 DNA sequence: TGTGCCAGCACAAGCGGGAAAGGAAGGGGAGACAATGAGCAGTTCTTC. The chain employs TRBV7-9 and TRBJ2-1; 7 nucleotides agree with TRBD2. V lost 7 bases and J lost 5; bases outside the gene matches: 14. This CDR3 region has 16 residues. The germline gives CDR1 SEHNR, CDR2 FQNEAQ (reference sequence).